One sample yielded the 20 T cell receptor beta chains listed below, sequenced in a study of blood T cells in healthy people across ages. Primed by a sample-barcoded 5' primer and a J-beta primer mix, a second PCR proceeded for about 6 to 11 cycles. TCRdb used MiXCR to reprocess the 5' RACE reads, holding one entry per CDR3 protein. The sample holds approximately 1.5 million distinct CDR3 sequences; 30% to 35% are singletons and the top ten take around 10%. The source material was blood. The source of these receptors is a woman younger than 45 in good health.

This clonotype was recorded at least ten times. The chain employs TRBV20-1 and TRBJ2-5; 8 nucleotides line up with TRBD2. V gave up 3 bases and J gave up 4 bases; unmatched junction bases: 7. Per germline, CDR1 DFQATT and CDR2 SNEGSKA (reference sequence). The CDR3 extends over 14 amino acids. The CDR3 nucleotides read TGCAGTGCTAGGTTATCCGGGAGGGGAGAGACCCAGTACTTC. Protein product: CSARLSGRGETQYF.

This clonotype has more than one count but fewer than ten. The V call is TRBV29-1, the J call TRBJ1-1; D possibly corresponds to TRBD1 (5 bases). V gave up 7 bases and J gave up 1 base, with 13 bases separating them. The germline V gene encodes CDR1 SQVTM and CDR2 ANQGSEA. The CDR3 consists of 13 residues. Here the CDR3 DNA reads TGCAGCGGGGGCAGGGACCAGAACACTGAAGCTTTCTTT. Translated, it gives CSGGRDQNTEAFF.

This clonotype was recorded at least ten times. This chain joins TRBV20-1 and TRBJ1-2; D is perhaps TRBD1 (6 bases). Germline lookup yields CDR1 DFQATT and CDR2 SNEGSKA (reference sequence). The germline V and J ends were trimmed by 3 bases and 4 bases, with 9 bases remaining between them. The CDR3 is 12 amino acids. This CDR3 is CSASGDTYGYTF. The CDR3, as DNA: TGCAGTGCTAGCGGGGACACCTATGGCTACACCTTC.

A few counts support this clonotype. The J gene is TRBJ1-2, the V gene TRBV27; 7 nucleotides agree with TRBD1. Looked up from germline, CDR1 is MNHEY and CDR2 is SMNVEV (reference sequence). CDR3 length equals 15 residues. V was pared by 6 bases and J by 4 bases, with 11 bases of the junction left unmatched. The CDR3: CASRARDSSSYGYTF. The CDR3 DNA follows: TGTGCCAGCAGAGCCCGGGACAGCTCGTCCTATGGCTACACCTTC.

The CDR3 sequence: CASSRILMSNQPQHF. DNA of the CDR3: TGTGCCAGCAGCCGAATACTAATGAGCAATCAGCCCCAGCATTTT. The V gene is TRBV6-6, the J gene TRBJ1-5; unclear D gene. Germline V gene data show CDR1 as MNHNY and CDR2 as SVGAGI (reference sequence). Trimming took off 6 bases at V and 1 base at J, with 13 bases between the two ends. The CDR3 length is 15 residues.

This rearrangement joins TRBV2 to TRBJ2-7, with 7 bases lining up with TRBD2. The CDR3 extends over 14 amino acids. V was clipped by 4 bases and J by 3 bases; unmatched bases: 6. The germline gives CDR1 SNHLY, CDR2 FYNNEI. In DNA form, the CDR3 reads TGTGCCAGCAGTGGCGGGGGAGAATACTACGAGCAGTACTTC. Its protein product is CASSGGGEYYEQYF.

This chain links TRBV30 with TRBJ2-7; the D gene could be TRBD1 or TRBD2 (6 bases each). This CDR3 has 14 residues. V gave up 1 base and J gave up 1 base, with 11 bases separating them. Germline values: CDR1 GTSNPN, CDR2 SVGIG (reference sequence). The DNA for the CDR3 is TGTGCCTGGAGTGAAGGCGGGACATCCTACGAGCAGTACTTC. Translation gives CAWSEGGTSYEQYF.

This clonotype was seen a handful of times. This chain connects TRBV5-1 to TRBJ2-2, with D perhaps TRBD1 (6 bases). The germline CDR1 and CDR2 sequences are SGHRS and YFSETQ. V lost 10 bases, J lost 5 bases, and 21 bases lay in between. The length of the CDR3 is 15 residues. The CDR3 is CAGLQGQSFTGELFF. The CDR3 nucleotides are TGCGCCGGGCTACAGGGCCAGTCCTTTACCGGGGAGCTGTTTTTT.

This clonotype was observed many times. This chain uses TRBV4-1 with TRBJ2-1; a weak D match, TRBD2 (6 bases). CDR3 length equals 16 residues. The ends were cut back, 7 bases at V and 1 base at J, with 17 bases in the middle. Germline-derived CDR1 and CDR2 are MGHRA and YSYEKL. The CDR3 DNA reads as TGCGCCAGCACCCCTACTGCGGGGTTTTCCTACAATGAGCAGTTCTTC. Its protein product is CASTPTAGFSYNEQFF.

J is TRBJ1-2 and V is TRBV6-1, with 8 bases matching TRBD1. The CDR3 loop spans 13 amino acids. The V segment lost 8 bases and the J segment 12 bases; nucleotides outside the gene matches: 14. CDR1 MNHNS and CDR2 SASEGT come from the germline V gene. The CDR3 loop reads CASWEKDRAGHTF. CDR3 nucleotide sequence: TGTGCCAGCTGGGAAAAGGACAGGGCAGGCCACACCTTC.

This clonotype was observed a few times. The CDR3 nucleotides are TGTGCCATCAGTGAGTCAGAACTAGCCCAGGAGACCCAGTACTTC. Amino acids: CAISESELAQETQYF. The chain recombines TRBV10-3 with TRBJ2-5, with D possibly being TRBD2 (6 bases). CDR3 length equals 15 residues. Trimming pared 0 bases from V and 5 bases from J, leaving 13 bases between. Germline lookup yields CDR1 ENHRY and CDR2 SYGVKD.

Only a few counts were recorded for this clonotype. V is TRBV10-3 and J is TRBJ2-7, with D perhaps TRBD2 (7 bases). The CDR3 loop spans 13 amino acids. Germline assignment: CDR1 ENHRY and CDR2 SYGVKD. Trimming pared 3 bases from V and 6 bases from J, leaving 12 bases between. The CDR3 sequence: CAISDPGEGEQYF. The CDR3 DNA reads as TGTGCCATCAGTGACCCAGGGGAGGGCGAGCAGTACTTC.

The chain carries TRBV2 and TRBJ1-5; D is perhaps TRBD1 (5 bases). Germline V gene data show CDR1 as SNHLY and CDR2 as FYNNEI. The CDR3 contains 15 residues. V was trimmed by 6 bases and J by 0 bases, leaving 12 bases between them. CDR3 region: CASRGTTYSNQPQHF. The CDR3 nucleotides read TGTGCCAGCAGAGGGACTACCTATAGCAATCAGCCCCAGCATTTT.

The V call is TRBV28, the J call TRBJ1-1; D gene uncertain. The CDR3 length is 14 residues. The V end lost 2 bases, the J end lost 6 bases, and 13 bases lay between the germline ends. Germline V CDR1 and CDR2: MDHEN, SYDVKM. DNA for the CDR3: TGTGCCAGCAGTTTAGTCTTGGGCGTCCCTGAAGCTTTCTTT. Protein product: CASSLVLGVPEAFF.

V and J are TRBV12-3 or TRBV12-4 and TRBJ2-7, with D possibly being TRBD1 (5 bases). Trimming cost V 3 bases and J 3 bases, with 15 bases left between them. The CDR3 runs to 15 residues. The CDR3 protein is CASSFTGKKGYEQYF. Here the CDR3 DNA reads TGTGCCAGCAGTTTTACAGGCAAAAAAGGCTACGAGCAGTACTTC.

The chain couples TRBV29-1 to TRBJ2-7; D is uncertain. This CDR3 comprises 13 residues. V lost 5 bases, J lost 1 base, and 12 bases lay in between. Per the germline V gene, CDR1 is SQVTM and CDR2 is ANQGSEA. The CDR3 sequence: CSVSEYSSYEQYF. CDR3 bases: TGCAGCGTTTCCGAGTATTCATCCTACGAGCAGTACTTC.

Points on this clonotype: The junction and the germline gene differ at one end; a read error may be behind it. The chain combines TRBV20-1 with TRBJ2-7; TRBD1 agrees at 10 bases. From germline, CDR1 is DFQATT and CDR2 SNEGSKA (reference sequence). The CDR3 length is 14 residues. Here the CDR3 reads CSADARQGAYELYF. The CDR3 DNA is TGCAGTGCCGACGCCAGACAGGGGGCCTACGAGCTGTACTTC.

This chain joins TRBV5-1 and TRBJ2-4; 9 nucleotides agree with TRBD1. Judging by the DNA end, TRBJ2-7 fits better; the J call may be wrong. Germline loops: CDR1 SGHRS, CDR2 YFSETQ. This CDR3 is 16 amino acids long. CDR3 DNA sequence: TGCGCCAGCAGCGCGTCGAAGGGGACAGGGAGCCACGAGCAGTACTTC. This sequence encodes CASSASKGTGSHEQYF.

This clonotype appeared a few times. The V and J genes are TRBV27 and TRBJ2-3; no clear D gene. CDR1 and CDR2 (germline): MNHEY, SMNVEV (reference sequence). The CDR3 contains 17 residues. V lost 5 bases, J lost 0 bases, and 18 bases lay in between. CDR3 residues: CASSPYSVGISTDTQYF. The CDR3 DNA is TGTGCCAGCAGTCCATACTCCGTGGGCATTAGCACAGATACGCAGTATTTT.

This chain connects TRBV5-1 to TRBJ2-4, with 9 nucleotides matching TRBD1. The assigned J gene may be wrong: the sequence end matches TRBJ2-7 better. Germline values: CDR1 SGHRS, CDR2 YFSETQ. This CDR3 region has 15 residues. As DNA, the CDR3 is TGCGCCAGCAGCATGGACAGGGGTCTTTCCTACGAGCAGTACTTC. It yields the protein CASSMDRGLSYEQYF.